This T cell receptor beta chain was sequenced during a study of Graves' ophthalmopathy and Graves' hyperthyroidism. In this sample, this clonotype turned up a few times. Its antigen is as yet unknown. This CDR3 region has 15 residues. Trimming stripped 0 bases from V and 7 bases from J, with 16 bases between. Points from the study as a whole: Most expanded clonotypes in thyroid above 0.001 frequency also showed up in blood.

The sequenced template was RNA, covering the TCR beta CDR3 region. After a first-round RT-PCR with HTBI primers, a second-round multiplex PCR was run. TCRdb re-analysed the multiplex PCR reads in MiXCR, keeping a single row per CDR3 protein. The sample contains over a million distinct CDR3 sequences, 35% to 40% of which appear only once. The rearrangement uses TRBV6-7 and TRBJ2-7; D is unresolved. TRBV6-7 is treated as an ORF (open reading frame) with a function not yet certain. This TCR was recovered from an adult man with Graves' hyperthyroidism. What was sequenced was peripheral blood or thyroid tissue (not recorded which). CDR3 region: CASSYSKKWAWEQYF. CDR3 sequence (DNA): TGTGCCAGCAGTTACTCCAAGAAGTGGGCATGGGAGCAGTACTTC.